The 5 T cell receptor beta chains given below trace back to one sample, sequenced in a study of human T cells and chemical hapten exposure. Time point here: patch test 1, 2 weeks after DPC sensitization. Treatment specified: therapeutic diphenylcyclopropenone sensitization with weekly scalp DPC. TCRdb reprocessed the RACE reads with MiXCR, giving one entry per CDR3 protein. Here the sample spans fewer than 200,000 distinct CDR3 sequences, 20% to 25% being singletons. The sample in question was whole blood, obtained in connection with sensitization to the hapten diphenylcyclopropenone (DPC). Receptors originate from a woman between 50 and 59 years old with alopecia areata. Some clones in this sample may be carry-over from other donors' samples.

The chain employs TRBV12-3 or TRBV12-4 and TRBJ2-1, with TRBD1 matching over 11 bases. V lost 5 bases, J lost 15 bases, and 9 bases stayed unmatched. This CDR3 is 13 amino acids long. In DNA, the CDR3 is TGTGCCAGCAGTCTGATCCCGGGACAGGGGGGGTTCTTC. It specifies CASSLIPGQGGFF.

The chain combines TRBV3-1 with TRBJ1-5; perhaps TRBD1 as D (6 bases). V dropped 2 bases and J dropped 3 bases, with 8 bases sitting between them. There are 14 residues in the CDR3. CDR1 and CDR2 from the germline V gene are LGHDT and YNNKEL (reference sequence). DNA for the CDR3: TGTGCCAGCAGCCAAACAGGGCCCAATCAGCCCCAGCATTTT. It codes for CASSQTGPNQPQHF.

This clonotype came up a few times. This chain uses TRBV20-1 with TRBJ2-7; 9 nucleotides align to TRBD2. The V gene's germline CDR1 is DFQATT and CDR2 SNEGSKA (reference sequence). J was trimmed by 2 bases and V by 6 bases; bases with no gene match: 5. CDR3 size: 13 residues. Written as DNA, the CDR3 is TGCAGTGCGAGCCCTAGCGGGACCTACGAGCAGTACTTC. Its protein product is CSASPSGTYEQYF.

The V call is TRBV7-2, the J call TRBJ2-1; either TRBD1 or TRBD2 may supply D (6 bases each). The CDR3 runs 16 residues. V was clipped by 5 bases and J by 6 bases, with 20 bases between them. From germline, CDR1 is SGHTA and CDR2 FQGNSA. CDR3 bases: TGTGCCAGCAGCGGAAAAAGGGGGGTTGCCACCAATGAGCAGTTCTTC. Its translation: CASSGKRGVATNEQFF.

This clonotype was counted only a few times. This chain joins TRBV29-1 and TRBJ2-1; 10 nucleotides agree with TRBD2. Germline V CDR1 and CDR2: SQVTM, ANQGSEA. The CDR3 contains 15 residues. V shed 7 bases, J shed 6 bases, and the junction held 12 bases outside the gene matches. The CDR3 loop is CSGSTLAGWGNEQFF. The CDR3, as DNA: TGCAGCGGATCAACACTAGCGGGATGGGGCAATGAGCAGTTCTTC.